This T cell receptor (beta chain) is from a study of cytomegalovirus exposure and HLA in healthy donors. PCR amplification relied on 60 Vbeta primers (plus 13 Jbeta primers). Clones were read by immunoSEQ multiplex PCR, and TCRdb kept only the in-frame ones, dropping some. The sample carries 75,000 to 90,000 clones, over 75% recorded once. In nominal health when sampled, donors likely had unrecorded immune exposures nonetheless. In germline, CDR1 is LNHDA, CDR2 SQIVND (reference sequence). The CDR3 length is 17 residues. The J segment lost 1 base and the V segment lost 7 bases, leaving 9 bases of the junction unmatched.

The sequenced sample was PBMCs. This clonotype was sampled from a man aged 45-65 years in good health and CMV-seronegative. V is TRBV19 and J is TRBJ1-5, with 11 bases aligning to TRBD1. CDR3 protein: CASTRTGGARSNQPQHF. In DNA, the CDR3 is TGTGCCAGTACCCGGACAGGGGGCGCGAGGAGCAATCAGCCCCAGCATTTT.